A single sample is the source of the 25 T cell receptor beta chains below, sequenced in a study of response to subunit inactivated influenza vaccine (dated by TCRdb to the late 2010s). Preparation of the library involved RT-PCR. The sequencing machine was an Illumina HiSeq 2500. Clones were called with MiXCR by TCRdb after fastp trimmed the public reads at Q25, and only in-frame beta chains were retained. Each CDR3 protein gets just one entry, which takes the most common genes and DNA from the rows behind it. The sample profile shows some 180,000 distinct CDR3 sequences; around a tenth of them were found once. About a tenth of the sample is in the top ten clones. The specimen was non-naive T cells sorted from PBMCs, collected on the day of vaccination. In the paper's terms, the cell subset or site label means: memory T cell fraction. All receptors come from a middle-aged man who received an inactivated influenza vaccine. Donor details come from another sample of the same person, matched by shared clones.

This chain uses TRBV20-1 with TRBJ2-1, with 8 nucleotides matching TRBD2. After removal of 6 bases from V and 9 bases from J, the junction contained 10 bases not matched to a gene. CDR1 is DFQATT and CDR2 is SNEGSKA in the germline V gene (reference sequence). The CDR3 contains 13 residues. DNA for the CDR3: TGCAGTGCCGTGGCGGGAGGAGATGGTGAGCAGTTCTTC. This encodes CSAVAGGDGEQFF.

In its sample, this clonotype was seen many times. The chain has TRBV20-1 and TRBJ2-3, with D tentatively TRBD1 (7 bases). The CDR3 is made up of 15 amino acids. Germline V gene sequence: CDR1 DFQATT, CDR2 SNEGSKA (reference sequence). Trimming shortened V by 0 bases and J by 5 bases, and 15 bases separated the two germline ends. CDR3 coding DNA: TGCAGTGCTAGAGATGCGGGACAGATAGAAGATACGCAGTATTTT. As protein: CSARDAGQIEDTQYF.

V and J are TRBV11-2 and TRBJ2-1; TRBD2 agrees at 7 bases. In germline, CDR1 is SGHAT, CDR2 FQNNGV. This CDR3 is built from 15 residues. J gave up 10 bases and V 5 bases, and 14 bases lay outside the gene matches. The CDR3 nucleotides are TGTGCCAGCAGCCCCGGACTAGAAAGGGTGAGAGAGCAGTTCTTC. Its translation is CASSPGLERVREQFF.

The chain uses TRBV28 and TRBJ2-3; tentatively, D is TRBD2 (5 bases). Germline-derived CDR1 and CDR2 are MDHEN and SYDVKM. The CDR3 is 15 residues long. The germline V and J ends were trimmed by 4 bases and 2 bases, with 13 bases remaining between them. CDR3 bases: TGTGCCAGCAGTTCTCGGAGACGGGACACAGATACGCAGTATTTT. Amino acids: CASSSRRRDTDTQYF. The variable domain in full, with the rest retrieved from reference TRBV28 and TRBJ2-3, is DVKVTQSSRYLVKRTGEKVFLECVQDMDHENMFWYRQDPGLGLRLIYFSYDVKMKEKGDIPEGYSVSREKKERFSLILESASTNQTSMYLCASSSRRRDTDTQYFGPGTRLTVL.

This clonotype was seen many times. The rearrangement links TRBV25-1 to TRBJ2-7, with TRBD1 matching over 10 bases. Per the germline V gene, CDR1 is MGHDK and CDR2 is SYGVNS. With 5 bases clipped from V and 4 bases from J, the junction kept 8 bases outside the gene matches. This CDR3 is built from 15 residues. The CDR3 is CASSPRTGGLYEQYF. DNA for the CDR3: TGTGCCAGCAGTCCCCGGACAGGGGGTCTATACGAGCAGTACTTC.

A few counts support this clonotype. The rearrangement links TRBV4-3 to TRBJ2-3, with TRBD1 matching over 8 bases. The CDR3 contains 17 residues. In germline, CDR1 is LGHNA, CDR2 YSLEER. J was trimmed by 1 base and V by 0 bases; bases with no gene match: 6. The CDR3 nucleotides are TGCGCCAGCAGCCAAGAGGTATGGGGACAGGGCACAGATACGCAGTATTTT. As protein: CASSQEVWGQGTDTQYF.

This clonotype was seen many times. The gene calls are TRBV4-3 and TRBJ2-6; D is unresolved. V shed 0 bases and J shed 0 bases, with 6 bases lying between them. Germline-derived CDR1 and CDR2 are LGHNA and YSLEER. The CDR3 consists of 16 residues. The CDR3 DNA follows: TGCGCCAGCAGCCAAGAACCAGCCTCTGGGGCCAACGTCCTGACTTTC. Its translation is CASSQEPASGANVLTF.

CDR3 sequence: CASRGGRSSYNEQFF. DNA of the CDR3: TGTGCCAGCCGAGGAGGGCGTAGCTCCTACAATGAGCAGTTCTTC. The gene calls are TRBV6-1 and TRBJ2-1, with D possibly matching TRBD2 (6 bases). Trimming pared 8 bases from V and 0 bases from J, leaving 14 bases between. Germline lookup yields CDR1 MNHNS and CDR2 SASEGT. The CDR3 runs 15 residues.

This clonotype was seen a few times. Here the CDR3 reads CASSLKGGVIGTQYF. CDR3 nucleotides: TGTGCCAGCAGTTTAAAAGGGGGCGTAATCGGGACCCAGTACTTC. The chain has TRBV28 and TRBJ2-5, with 7 bases that match TRBD1. V trimming: 2 bases; J trimming: 7 bases; junction bases outside the gene matches: 10. The CDR3 extends over 15 amino acids. Germline V gives CDR1 MDHEN, CDR2 SYDVKM.

This clonotype was detected only a few times. V gene TRBV11-1 combines with J gene TRBJ2-3, with D possibly TRBD2 on 6 matching bases. Germline CDR1 and CDR2: SGHAT and FQDESV (reference sequence). Trimming cost V 4 bases and J 1 base, with 12 bases left between them. This CDR3 has 15 amino acids. CDR3 region: CASSSPGLGTDTQYF. Here the CDR3 DNA reads TGTGCCAGCAGCTCTCCGGGACTGGGCACAGATACGCAGTATTTT. Based on the CDR3 plus reference TRBV11-1 and TRBJ2-3, the full variable domain is EAEVAQSPRYKITEKSQAVAFWCDPISGHATLYWYRQILGQGPELLVQFQDESVVDDSQLPKDRFSAERLKGVDSTLKIQPAELGDSAMYLCASSSPGLGTDTQYFGPGTRLTVL.

The chain joins TRBV2 to TRBJ2-7; D ambiguous. This CDR3 region has 15 residues. Trimming took 4 bases from V and 6 from J, leaving 19 bases between them. Germline CDR1 is SNHLY and CDR2 is FYNNEI. CDR3 sequence (DNA): TGTGCCAGCAGTGGCGACACCCCCCTGTCTCTCGAGCAGTACTTC. As protein: CASSGDTPLSLEQYF.

There are many counts of this clonotype. The chain has TRBV5-1 and TRBJ2-7; 8 bases fit TRBD1. CDR1 and CDR2 (germline): SGHRS, YFSETQ. The CDR3 consists of 14 residues. Trimming at V came to 3 bases and at J to 3 bases, leaving 5 bases not matched to a gene. Written as DNA, the CDR3 is TGCGCCAGCAGCTCGACAGGGGCCGACTACGAGCAGTACTTC. This sequence encodes CASSSTGADYEQYF.

This clonotype was seen only a few times. V gene TRBV11-2 combines with J gene TRBJ1-2; D call uncertain. The V gene lost 5 bases and the J gene lost 5 bases, with 18 bases spanning the gap. The CDR3 length is 15 residues. Germline V gene data show CDR1 as SGHAT and CDR2 as FQNNGV. The CDR3 here is CASSPSRSADYGYTF. CDR3 bases: TGTGCCAGCAGCCCGAGTCGATCGGCGGATTATGGCTACACCTTC.

The gene calls are TRBV6-1 and TRBJ2-7; 7 positions agree with TRBD1. Per germline, CDR1 MNHNS and CDR2 SASEGT. The CDR3 runs 14 residues. V shed 6 bases, J shed 3 bases, and the junction held 8 bases outside the gene matches. CDR3 protein: CASRPYRGDYEQYF. CDR3 DNA: TGTGCCAGCAGGCCTTACAGGGGCGACTACGAGCAGTACTTC.

The chain carries TRBV5-1 and TRBJ2-7; the D gene is possibly TRBD1 (6 bases). The CDR3 is 17 amino acids. The germline V gene encodes CDR1 SGHRS and CDR2 YFSETQ. Trimming pared 4 bases from V and 0 bases from J, leaving 20 bases between. CDR3 bases: TGCGCCAGCAGCACAATATCGACAGGTTCCCTCTCCTACGAGCAGTACTTC. Protein product: CASSTISTGSLSYEQYF. Drawing the rest from reference TRBV5-1 and TRBJ2-7, the complete variable domain is KAGVTQTPRYLIKTRGQQVTLSCSPISGHRSVSWYQQTPGQGLQFLFEYFSETQRNKGNFPGRFSGRQFSNSRSEMNVSTLELGDSALYLCASSTISTGSLSYEQYFGPGTRLTVT.

This clonotype was seen at least ten times. V gene TRBV6-1 combines with J gene TRBJ1-1, with TRBD1 matching 8 bases. This CDR3 is built from 12 residues. Unmatched junction bases numbered 2, after V lost 7 bases and J lost 4 bases. Germline loops: CDR1 MNHNS, CDR2 SASEGT. The CDR3 DNA follows: TGTGCCAGCATCCAGGGGGCCACTGAAGCTTTCTTT. This gives the protein CASIQGATEAFF.

V and J are TRBV14 and TRBJ2-7, with 12 bases matching TRBD1. CDR3 length: 18 amino acids. The germline V gene has CDR1 SGHDN and CDR2 FVKESK. V shed 3 bases and J 0 bases; nucleotides not matched to a gene: 9. Here the CDR3 DNA reads TGTGCCAGCAGCCACGGGACAGGGGGCGCCCAGCCCTCCTACGAGCAGTACTTC. The encoded protein is CASSHGTGGAQPSYEQYF.

This clonotype was counted at least ten times. V and J are TRBV5-5 and TRBJ2-1; maybe TRBD2 (5 bases). The CDR3 has 11 amino acids. Germline CDR1 and CDR2: SGHKS and YYEKEE (reference sequence). With 4 bases removed from V and 11 bases from J, the gap between germline ends came to 10 bases. CDR3 loop: CASSLGLKQFF. The CDR3 nucleotides are TGTGCCAGCAGCCTCGGACTCAAGCAGTTCTTC. Using reference TRBV5-5 and TRBJ2-1 for the parts outside the CDR3, the full variable domain is DAGVTQSPTHLIKTRGQQVTLRCSPISGHKSVSWYQQVLGQGPQFIFQYYEKEERGRGNFPDRFSARQFPNYSSELNVNALLLGDSALYLCASSLGLKQFFGPGTRLTVL.

V gene TRBV20-1 combines with J gene TRBJ2-3; 12 nucleotides agree with TRBD1. After removal of 4 bases from V and 5 bases from J, the junction contained 10 bases not matched to a gene. Germline lookup yields CDR1 DFQATT and CDR2 SNEGSKA (reference sequence). The CDR3 is 16 residues long. CDR3 nucleotides: TGCAGTGCTAAACCCGGGACAGGGGGCAGGTTAGATACGCAGTATTTT. Residues: CSAKPGTGGRLDTQYF.

This CDR3 is CSADSTGAGNQPQHF. The CDR3 DNA follows: TGCAGCGCGGATTCCACAGGGGCAGGCAATCAGCCCCAGCATTTT. The chain combines TRBV29-1 with TRBJ1-5; 7 bases line up with TRBD1. Germline CDR1 SQVTM, CDR2 ANQGSEA. This CDR3 spans 15 amino acids. Germline trimming cut 7 bases from V and 2 bases from J; bases unmatched to any gene: 11.

The sample holds a few counts of this clonotype. The chain has TRBV10-1 and TRBJ2-7, with D maybe TRBD2 (5 bases). Germline CDR1 is WNHNN and CDR2 is SYGVQD (reference sequence). V was clipped by 6 bases and J by 0 bases, with 9 bases between them. The CDR3 contains 13 residues. CDR3 sequence reads: CASSGENSYEQYF. In DNA, the CDR3 is TGCGCCAGCAGCGGGGAGAACTCCTACGAGCAGTACTTC.

This clonotype was counted ten times or more. The V gene is TRBV4-3, the J gene TRBJ2-1, with TRBD2 identical over 7 bases. The trim removed 3 bases at V and 9 bases at J, leaving 8 bases unmatched. The CDR3 covers 14 residues. Looked up from germline, CDR1 is LGHNA and CDR2 is YSLEER. The CDR3 DNA sequence: TGCGCCAGCAGCCATAGAAGACTAGCAGCTGAGCAGTTCTTC. It translates to CASSHRRLAAEQFF.

The rearrangement uses TRBV2 and TRBJ1-2, with a possible D match to TRBD1 (5 bases). CDR1 and CDR2 from the germline V gene are SNHLY and FYNNEI. This CDR3 is 15 amino acids long. V dropped 2 bases and J dropped 1 base, with 11 bases sitting between them. The CDR3 nucleotides read TGTGCCAGCAGTGAATTGAGGGGACTTAACTATGGCTACACCTTC. It is translated as CASSELRGLNYGYTF.

This clonotype was counted ten times or more. The chain joins TRBV28 to TRBJ2-7; D call uncertain. Germline CDR1 and CDR2: MDHEN and SYDVKM. The CDR3 length is 11 residues. The V end lost 6 bases, the J end lost 4 bases, and 7 bases lay between the germline ends. CDR3 sequence reads: CASRQRYEQYF. The CDR3 DNA is TGTGCCAGCAGACAAAGGTACGAGCAGTACTTC.

The rearrangement links TRBV6-2 or TRBV6-3 to TRBJ2-1; 11 positions agree with TRBD1. V was pared by 0 bases and J by 7 bases, with 8 bases of the junction left unmatched. CDR3 size: 17 residues. The germline V gene encodes CDR1 MNHEY and CDR2 SVGEGT. CDR3 DNA sequence: TGTGCCAGCAGTTACTCTCCGGGACAGGGGGGATCAAATGAGCAGTTCTTC. Translating it yields CASSYSPGQGGSNEQFF.